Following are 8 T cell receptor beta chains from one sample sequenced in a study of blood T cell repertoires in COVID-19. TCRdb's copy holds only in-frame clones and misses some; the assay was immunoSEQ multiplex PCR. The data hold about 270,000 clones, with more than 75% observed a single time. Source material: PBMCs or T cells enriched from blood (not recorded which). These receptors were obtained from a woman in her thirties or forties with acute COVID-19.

The CDR3 is CASSLDHDRGRETQYF. The CDR3 nucleotides are TGTGCCAGCAGCTTAGACCATGACAGGGGTAGAGAGACCCAGTACTTC. The gene calls are TRBV7-2 and TRBJ2-5; 8 bases line up with TRBD1. V shed 1 base, J shed 4 bases, and the junction held 8 bases outside the gene matches. The CDR3 runs 16 residues. Germline values: CDR1 SGHTA, CDR2 FQGNSA. Full variable domain (missing parts from reference TRBV7-2 and TRBJ2-5): GAGVSQSPSNKVTEKGKDVELRCDPISGHTALYWYRQSLGQGLEFLIYFQGNSAPDKSGLPSDRFSAERTGGSVSTLTIQRTQQEDSAVYLCASSLDHDRGRETQYFGPGTRLLVL.

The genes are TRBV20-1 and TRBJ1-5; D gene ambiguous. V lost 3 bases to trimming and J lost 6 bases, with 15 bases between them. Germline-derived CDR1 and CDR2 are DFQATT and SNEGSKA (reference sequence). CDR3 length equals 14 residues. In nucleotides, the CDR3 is TGCAGTGCTAGTGCAGGCAGGATGGCTCAGCCCCAGCATTTT. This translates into CSASAGRMAQPQHF.

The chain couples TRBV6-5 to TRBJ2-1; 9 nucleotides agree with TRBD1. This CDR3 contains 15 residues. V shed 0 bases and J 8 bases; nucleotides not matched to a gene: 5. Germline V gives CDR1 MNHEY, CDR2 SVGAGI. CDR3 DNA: TGTGCCAGCAGTTACTCTGACAGGGGGATCGATGAGCAGTTCTTC. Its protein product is CASSYSDRGIDEQFF.

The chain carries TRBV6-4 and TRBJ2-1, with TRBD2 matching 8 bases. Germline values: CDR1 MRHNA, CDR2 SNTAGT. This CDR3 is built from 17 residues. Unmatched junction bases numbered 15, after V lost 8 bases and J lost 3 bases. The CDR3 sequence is CASPTHGSGGIYNEQFF. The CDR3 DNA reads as TGTGCCAGCCCCACCCATGGGAGCGGGGGAATCTACAATGAGCAGTTCTTC.

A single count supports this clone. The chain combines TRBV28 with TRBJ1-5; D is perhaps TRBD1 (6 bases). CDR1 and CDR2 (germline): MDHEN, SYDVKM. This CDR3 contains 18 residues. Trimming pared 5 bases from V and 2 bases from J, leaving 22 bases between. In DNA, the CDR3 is TGTGCCAGCAGTCAGCCCGTACTAGGGGGGGTTGGCAATCAGCCCCAGCATTTT. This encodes CASSQPVLGGVGNQPQHF. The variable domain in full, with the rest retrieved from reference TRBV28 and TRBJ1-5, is DVKVTQSSRYLVKRTGEKVFLECVQDMDHENMFWYRQDPGLGLRLIYFSYDVKMKEKGDIPEGYSVSREKKERFSLILESASTNQTSMYLCASSQPVLGGVGNQPQHFGDGTRLSIL.

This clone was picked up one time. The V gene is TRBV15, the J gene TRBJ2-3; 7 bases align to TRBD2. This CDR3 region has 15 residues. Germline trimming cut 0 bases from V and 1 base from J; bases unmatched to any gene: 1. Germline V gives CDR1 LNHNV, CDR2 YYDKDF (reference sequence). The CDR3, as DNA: TGTGCCACCAGCAGAGATCTAGCGGGCACAGATACGCAGTATTTT. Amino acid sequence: CATSRDLAGTDTQYF.

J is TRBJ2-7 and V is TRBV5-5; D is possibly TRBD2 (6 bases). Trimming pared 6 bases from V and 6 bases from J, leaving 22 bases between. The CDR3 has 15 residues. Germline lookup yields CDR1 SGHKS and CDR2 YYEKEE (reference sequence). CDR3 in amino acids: CASNLGNSGLSEQYF. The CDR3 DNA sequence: TGTGCCAGCAATCTGGGTAACAGCGGACTAAGCGAGCAGTACTTC.

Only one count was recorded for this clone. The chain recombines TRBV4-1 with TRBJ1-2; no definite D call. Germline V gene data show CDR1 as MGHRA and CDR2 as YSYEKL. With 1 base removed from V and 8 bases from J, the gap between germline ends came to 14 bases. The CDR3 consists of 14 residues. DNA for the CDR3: TGCGCCAGCAGCCAAGTGGGCCGAAAGAGCGGCTACACCTTC. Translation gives CASSQVGRKSGYTF.